Listed here are 22 T cell receptor beta chains from one sample, sequenced in a study of cytomegalovirus exposure and HLA in healthy donors. Primers included in the PCR were 60 Vbeta and 13 Jbeta primers. Libraries were prepared by immunoSEQ multiplex PCR; TCRdb keeps only in-frame clonotypes and omits some of them. The sample records approximately 190,000 clones, approximately 84% being singletons. The specimen sequenced was PBMCs. Receptors were obtained from a woman aged 25-40 years in good health and CMV-seropositive.

V and J are TRBV7-2 and TRBJ1-5; possible D gene TRBD1, 6 bases. Per the germline V gene, CDR1 is SGHTA and CDR2 is FQGNSA. Between the trimmed V and J ends, which lost 2 bases and 4 bases, there was a span of 12 bases. The CDR3 runs 15 residues. CDR3 DNA: TGTGCCAGCAGCTTATATCCAGGGGAGAATCAGCCCCAGCATTTT. It is translated as CASSLYPGENQPQHF.

V and J are TRBV27 and TRBJ1-3, with TRBD1 as a possible D gene (6 bases). The CDR3 extends over 15 amino acids. Per germline, CDR1 MNHEY and CDR2 SMNVEV (reference sequence). Deletions cut 0 bases from V and 0 bases from J, with 6 bases between. The CDR3 DNA reads TGTGCCAGCAGTTTATCAGGGGGCTCTGGAAACACCATATATTTT. Residues: CASSLSGGSGNTIYF.

This clone was picked up one time. V is TRBV5-1 and J is TRBJ2-5; 7 nucleotides line up with TRBD1. This CDR3 has 15 residues. The J segment lost 5 bases and the V segment lost 1 base, leaving 8 bases of the junction unmatched. Germline-derived CDR1 and CDR2 are SGHRS and YFSETQ. This chain's CDR3 is CASSLMGQLEETQYF. The CDR3 DNA is TGCGCCAGCAGCTTGATGGGACAGCTAGAGGAGACCCAGTACTTC.

The CDR3 nucleotides read TGTGCCAGCAGTCCCTTTCGTCGGGGGAACACTGAAGCTTTCTTT. This codes for CASSPFRRGNTEAFF. The chain has TRBV28 and TRBJ1-1; D unclear. Trimming pared 5 bases from V and 1 base from J, leaving 14 bases between. The CDR3 is 15 residues long. Germline CDR1 MDHEN, CDR2 SYDVKM.

The chain links TRBV19 to TRBJ2-1, with D perhaps TRBD2 (5 bases). The CDR3 is 16 residues long. V was pared by 1 base and J by 1 base, with 11 bases between. CDR1 is LNHDA, CDR2 SQIVND, per germline (reference sequence). The CDR3 DNA reads as TGTGCCAGTAGTATAGCCGGGGTCCATTCCTACAATGAGCAGTTCTTC. It specifies CASSIAGVHSYNEQFF.

Remarks on this clone: Other DNA sequences within the sample encode an identical CDR3. The chain carries TRBV18 and TRBJ1-5, with D unclear. Germline V gives CDR1 KGHSH, CDR2 LQKENI. The V gene lost 3 bases and the J gene lost 0 bases, with 3 bases spanning the gap. This CDR3 is built from 13 residues. The CDR3, as DNA: TGTGCCAGCTCACCTTATAGCAATCAGCCCCAGCATTTT. This codes for CASSPYSNQPQHF. Based on the CDR3 plus reference TRBV18 and TRBJ1-5, the full variable domain is NAGVMQNPRHLVRRRGQEARLRCSPMKGHSHVYWYRQLPEEGLKFMVYLQKENIIDESGMPKERFSAEFPKEGPSILRIQQVVRGDSAAYFCASSPYSNQPQHFGDGTRLSIL.

This sequence joins TRBV28 and TRBJ1-2; 8 bases agree with TRBD1. The germline V gene has CDR1 MDHEN and CDR2 SYDVKM. CDR3 length: 15 amino acids. With V trimmed by 6 bases and J by 5 bases, 11 bases remained unmatched. CDR3 loop: CASSQTGTGYYGYTF. CDR3 in DNA: TGTGCCAGCAGCCAAACCGGGACAGGCTATTATGGCTACACCTTC.

The chain has TRBV19 and TRBJ1-2, with 9 bases matching TRBD1. Germline CDR1 LNHDA, CDR2 SQIVND (reference sequence). CDR3 length: 14 amino acids. The J segment lost 4 bases and the V segment lost 10 bases, leaving 10 bases of the junction unmatched. The CDR3: CATIKRQGGYGYTF. CDR3 sequence (DNA): TGTGCCACTATCAAAAGACAGGGGGGCTATGGCTACACCTTC. Looking up the rest from reference TRBV19 and TRBJ1-2 gives the full variable domain: DGGITQSPKYLFRKEGQNVTLSCEQNLNHDAMYWYRQDPGQGLRLIYYSQIVNDFQKGDIAEGYSVSREKKESFPLTVTSAQKNPTAFYLCATIKRQGGYGYTFGSGTRLTVV.

The V call is TRBV10-1, the J call TRBJ1-3, with a possible D match to TRBD1 (5 bases). Trimming pared 10 bases from V and 2 bases from J, leaving 12 bases between. CDR3 size: 13 residues. The germline gives CDR1 WNHNN, CDR2 SYGVQD (reference sequence). The CDR3, as DNA: TGCGCCAACTGCTCAGGGACTGGAAACACCATATATTTT. Its protein is CANCSGTGNTIYF.

The V gene is TRBV11-2, the J gene TRBJ2-7; 11 bases line up with TRBD2. V gave up 5 bases and J gave up 0 bases; unmatched junction bases: 12. The CDR3 runs 18 residues. Germline values: CDR1 SGHAT, CDR2 FQNNGV. CDR3 DNA: TGTGCCAGCAGCCGCTCCCTGACTAGCGGGGTTTCCTCCTACGAGCAGTACTTC. It codes for CASSRSLTSGVSSYEQYF. The variable domain in full, with the rest retrieved from reference TRBV11-2 and TRBJ2-7, is EAGVAQSPRYKIIEKRQSVAFWCNPISGHATLYWYQQILGQGPKLLIQFQNNGVVDDSQLPKDRFSAERLKGVDSTLKIQPAKLEDSAVYLCASSRSLTSGVSSYEQYFGPGTRLTVT.

The chain carries TRBV6-1 and TRBJ1-5, with a tentative D call TRBD1 (6 bases). The CDR3 loop spans 16 amino acids. Germline V lookup: CDR1 MNHNS, CDR2 SASEGT. Trimming stripped 0 bases from V and 2 bases from J, with 11 bases between. DNA for the CDR3: TGTGCCAGCAGTGAAGCGGCGGGGGCTGGCAATCAGCCCCAGCATTTT. Translating gives CASSEAAGAGNQPQHF.

The CDR3 bases are TGTGCCAGCAGAGGGGAAAGGAGCTCCTACGAGCAGTACTTC. Protein sequence: CASRGERSSYEQYF. The V gene is TRBV6-6, the J gene TRBJ2-7; a weak D match, TRBD1 (5 bases). The V end lost 6 bases, the J end lost 0 bases, and 12 bases lay between the germline ends. CDR1 is MNHNY, CDR2 SVGAGI, per germline (reference sequence). CDR3 length equals 14 residues.

The chain uses TRBV6-5 and TRBJ1-2, with 9 positions matching TRBD1. The V and J ends lost 5 bases and 4 bases, in that order; junction bases with no gene match: 5. Per germline, CDR1 MNHEY and CDR2 SVGAGI. The CDR3 totals 14 residues. CDR3 region: CASSPTGGFYGYTF. CDR3 in DNA: TGTGCCAGCAGTCCGACAGGGGGATTCTATGGCTACACCTTC.

This chain uses TRBV9 with TRBJ1-4, with TRBD1 matching 9 bases. V trimming: 4 bases; J trimming: 12 bases; junction bases outside the gene matches: 10. Germline V gene sequence: CDR1 SGDLS, CDR2 YYNGEE. The CDR3 runs to 14 residues. CDR3 sequence: CASSRDRDHSELFF. The CDR3 DNA reads TGTGCCAGCAGCCGGGACAGGGACCATTCAGAACTGTTTTTT.

The CDR3 protein is CASSLPHPNTEAFF. The CDR3 bases are TGTGCCAGCAGCTTGCCACATCCGAACACTGAAGCTTTCTTT. This chain uses TRBV5-4 with TRBJ1-1; D is ambiguous. Trimming removed 1 base at V and 1 base at J, with 8 bases between. There are 14 residues in the CDR3. Germline CDR1 and CDR2: SGHNT and YYREEE (reference sequence).

The chain joins TRBV4-2 to TRBJ2-1; D gene unclear. This CDR3 is 12 amino acids long. Germline V gives CDR1 LGHNA, CDR2 YNFKEQ. V gave up 0 bases and J gave up 9 bases, with 6 bases separating them. The CDR3 DNA is TGTGCCAGCAGCCAAGATTGGAGTGAGCAGTTCTTC. Amino acids: CASSQDWSEQFF.

This clone appeared once. The genes are TRBV5-4 and TRBJ2-1, with D perhaps matching TRBD2 (5 bases). The CDR3 is made up of 15 amino acids. V dropped 4 bases and J dropped 2 bases, with 13 bases sitting between them. Germline V gene data show CDR1 as SGHNT and CDR2 as YYREEE (reference sequence). CDR3 bases: TGTGCCAGCAGCCGCAGCGGCACTACCTACAATGAGCAGTTCTTC. Translation: CASSRSGTTYNEQFF.

The chain carries TRBV7-8 and TRBJ2-3; D possibly corresponds to TRBD1 (6 bases). V was shortened by 3 bases and J by 2 bases, with 21 bases between the two germline ends. This CDR3 has 18 amino acids. Germline V gene data show CDR1 as SGHVS and CDR2 as FQNEAQ. CDR3 residues: CASSFPGPLDRYTDTQYF. The DNA of the CDR3 is TGTGCCAGCAGCTTCCCCGGGCCGTTGGACAGATACACAGATACGCAGTATTTT.

This clone was seen a handful of times. This chain joins TRBV10-2 and TRBJ1-1; D is unclear. Trimming pared 11 bases from V and 1 base from J, leaving 14 bases between. The CDR3 covers 13 residues. Germline V gene sequence: CDR1 WSHSY, CDR2 SAAADI. The CDR3 protein is CAVGDKENTEAFF. In DNA form, the CDR3 reads TGCGCCGTGGGTGACAAAGAGAACACTGAAGCTTTCTTT.

This chain joins TRBV19 and TRBJ1-1; D perhaps matches TRBD1 (5 bases). The ends were cut back, 8 bases at V and 8 bases at J, with 18 bases in the middle. CDR1 and CDR2 from the germline V gene are LNHDA and SQIVND (reference sequence). The length of the CDR3 is 13 residues. The CDR3 loop reads CASSLTETLEAFF. For the CDR3, the DNA is TGTGCCAGTTCTCTGACAGAGACCTTGGAAGCTTTCTTT.

The chain employs TRBV6-5 and TRBJ2-1; D perhaps matches TRBD2 (6 bases). Per the germline V gene, CDR1 is MNHEY and CDR2 is SVGAGI. The CDR3 covers 14 residues. Trimming took off 6 bases at V and 7 bases at J, with 16 bases between the two ends. In DNA form, the CDR3 reads TGTGCCAGCAGCCGAGCCGGGAGTCTGAATGAGCAGTTCTTC. This sequence encodes CASSRAGSLNEQFF.

The chain carries TRBV6-5 and TRBJ1-5; weak D call: TRBD1 (6 bases). Germline assignment: CDR1 MNHEY and CDR2 SVGAGI. Trimming took 6 bases from V and 0 from J, leaving 12 bases between them. The CDR3 totals 15 residues. The CDR3 loop is CASSPGVVSNQPQHF. The CDR3 bases are TGTGCCAGCAGCCCAGGGGTGGTTAGCAATCAGCCCCAGCATTTT.